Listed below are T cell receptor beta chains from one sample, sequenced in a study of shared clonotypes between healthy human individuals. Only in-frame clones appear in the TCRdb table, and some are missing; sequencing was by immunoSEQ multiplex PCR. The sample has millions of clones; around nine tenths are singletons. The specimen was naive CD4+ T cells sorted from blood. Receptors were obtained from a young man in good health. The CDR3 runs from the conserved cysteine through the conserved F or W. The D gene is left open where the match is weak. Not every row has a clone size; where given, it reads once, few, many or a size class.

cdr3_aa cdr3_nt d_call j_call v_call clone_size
CASRPDRGPNTEAFF TGTGCCAGCAGGCCGGACAGGGGGCCGAACACTGAAGCTTTCTTT TRBD1 TRBJ1-1 TRBV6-1 once
CASSPRGSGNTIYF TGCGCCAGCAGCCCCCGCGGCTCTGGAAACACCATATATTTT NA TRBJ1-3 TRBV5-1 NA
CASSVRDRVEGSGPGTDTQYF TGTGCCAGCAGTGTTAGGGACAGGGTGGAAGGCTCAGGTCCTGGCACAGATACGCAGTATTTT TRBD1 TRBJ2-3 TRBV2 NA
CASTPSGAAGYEQYF TGTGCCAGCACCCCGAGTGGGGCGGCCGGTTACGAGCAGTACTTC NA TRBJ2-7 TRBV11-2 NA
CASSVLAGDTDTQYF TGTGCCAGCAGCGTACTAGCGGGGGACACAGATACGCAGTATTTT TRBD2 TRBJ2-3 TRBV9 NA
CASSEQSTGNEKLFF TGTGCCAGTAGTGAGCAATCGACCGGAAATGAAAAACTGTTTTTT NA TRBJ1-4 TRBV19 NA
CASSQAGRALGTQYF TGCGCCAGCAGCCAAGCAGGCAGGGCGCTGGGTACGCAGTATTTT NA TRBJ2-3 TRBV4-1 NA
CASSIPDLGVQFF TGTGCCAGCAGCATCCCTGATCTGGGAGTGCAGTTCTTC NA TRBJ2-1 TRBV7-3 once
CASRPTGVSSYEQYF TGTGCCAGCAGACCTACGGGGGTGAGCTCCTACGAGCAGTACTTC NA TRBJ2-7 TRBV2 NA
CSTTGGDTEAFF TGCAGCACGACAGGGGGGGACACTGAAGCTTTCTTT TRBD1 TRBJ1-1 TRBV29-1 NA
CASSLYTEAFF TGTGCCAGTAGCTTGTACACTGAAGCTTTCTTT NA TRBJ1-1 TRBV19 NA
CAWSRTGSYEQYF TGTGCCTGGTCCCGGACAGGCTCCTACGAGCAGTACTTC TRBD1 TRBJ2-7 TRBV30 NA
CASSASGLAGGVGELFF TGTGCCAGCAGCGCGTCGGGACTAGCGGGAGGGGTCGGGGAGCTGTTTTTT TRBD2 TRBJ2-2 TRBV9 NA
CASSLALNTEAFF TGTGCCAGCAGCTTAGCGCTGAACACTGAAGCTTTCTTT NA TRBJ1-1 TRBV7-9 few
CASSIRAENYGYTF TGTGCCAGTAGTATCCGGGCGGAAAACTATGGCTACACCTTC NA TRBJ1-2 TRBV19 NA
CASSLGGAATGTYEQYF TGTGCCAGCAGCTTAGGGGGGGCCGCGACAGGAACCTACGAGCAGTACTTC NA TRBJ2-7 TRBV7-8 once
CASSWTGRTYGNEQFF TGTGCCAGCAGCTGGACTGGGCGGACATATGGCAATGAGCAGTTCTTC NA TRBJ2-1 TRBV5-6 NA
CASSPTGNEQYF TGTGCCAGCTCACCAACAGGGAACGAGCAGTACTTC NA TRBJ2-7 TRBV18 NA
CASSSGQDPYGYTF TGCGCCAGCAGCTCGGGACAGGATCCCTATGGCTACACCTTC TRBD1 TRBJ1-2 TRBV5-1 NA
CASPRRTEAFF TGTGCCAGCCCCCGGAGAACTGAAGCTTTCTTT NA TRBJ1-1 TRBV2 NA
CACPDRGKETQYF TGTGCCTGTCCCGACAGGGGTAAAGAGACCCAGTACTTC TRBD1 TRBJ2-5 TRBV30 NA
CASSLATVNTEAFF TGTGCCAGCAGCTTAGCGACGGTGAACACTGAAGCTTTCTTT NA TRBJ1-1 TRBV9 NA
CASSAIREPDNEQFF TGTGCCAGCAGCGCCATCAGGGAACCCGACAATGAGCAGTTCTTC NA TRBJ2-1 TRBV5-6 NA
CASSLVGLAGRRDEQYF TGTGCCAGCAGCTTAGTGGGACTAGCGGGGAGACGGGACGAGCAGTACTTC TRBD2 TRBJ2-7 TRBV7-2 NA
CASSDRANSPLHF TGTGCCAGTAGCGACAGGGCTAATTCACCCCTCCACTTT TRBD1 TRBJ1-6 TRBV19 NA
CASSQIWGEKLFF TGTGCCAGCAGCCAGATTTGGGGAGAAAAACTGTTTTTT NA TRBJ1-4 TRBV14 NA
CASSYQQGSNSPLHF TGTGCCAGCAGTTACCAACAGGGAAGTAATTCACCCCTCCACTTT NA TRBJ1-6 TRBV6-6 NA
CASRTSGNTGELFF TGTGCCAGTAGGACTAGCGGGAACACCGGGGAGCTGTTTTTT TRBD2 TRBJ2-2 TRBV19 few
CASTRLPGQGSVAFF TGTGCCAGCACCCGGTTACCGGGACAGGGATCTGTCGCTTTCTTT TRBD1 TRBJ1-1 TRBV5-6 once
CASRRAGQWNEQFF TGTGCCAGCAGGAGAGCGGGCCAGTGGAATGAGCAGTTCTTC NA TRBJ2-1 TRBV11-2 NA
CASSLRTSPEAFF TGTGCCAGCAGCTTACGGACAAGCCCTGAAGCTTTCTTT NA TRBJ1-1 TRBV7-9 NA
CASSLLPSGSKNEQFF TGCGCCAGCAGCCTACTTCCTAGCGGGAGTAAGAATGAGCAGTTCTTC TRBD2 TRBJ2-1 TRBV5-1 NA
CASSESGAGELFF TGTGCCAGCAGTGAGTCAGGTGCCGGGGAGCTGTTTTTT NA TRBJ2-2 TRBV2 NA